A selection of T cell receptor beta chains follows, all from one sample in a study of cytomegalovirus exposure and HLA in healthy donors. The repertoire was sequenced with immunoSEQ multiplex PCR; TCRdb's copy has only in-frame clones and lacks some. The data show about 130,000 clones, with roughly 80% seen just once and 1.2% held by the top ten. The material sequenced was PBMCs. The receptors stem from a girl aged 2-15 years in good health and CMV-seronegative. Both conserved end residues are part of each CDR3. Each record gives: clone size, D gene, V gene, J gene, CDR3 DNA, CDR3 protein. The D gene is left open where the match is weak. Clone size is shown for a subset of rows, as once, few, many or a class of expanded clone.

-	-	TRBV5-6	TRBJ2-7	TGTGCCAGCAGTCCCTGGGGGGAGGACTACGAGCAGTACTTC	CASSPWGEDYEQYF
-	TRBD2	TRBV11-2	TRBJ2-1	TGTGCCAGCAGATTAGGTAGCGGGAGGGCCGATGAGCAGTTCTTC	CASRLGSGRADEQFF
-	TRBD2	TRBV4-3	TRBJ2-2	TGCGCCAGCAGCCAAGATTTGTGGACTAGCGGGGGGAACACCGGGGAGCTGTTTTTT	CASSQDLWTSGGNTGELFF
-	TRBD1	TRBV9	TRBJ2-3	TGTGCCAGCAGCGTGGGCCGTCCAGGGGGAGTTTCTAGCACAGATACGCAGTATTTT	CASSVGRPGGVSSTDTQYF
-	-	TRBV7-8	TRBJ2-7	TGTGCCAGCAGCTTTCGTCAGGGCACATACGAGCAGTACTTC	CASSFRQGTYEQYF
-	TRBD2	TRBV4-1	TRBJ2-1	TGCGCCAGCAGCCGATTAGCGGGGGGAAACTACAATGAGCAGTTCTTC	CASSRLAGGNYNEQFF
-	TRBD2	TRBV6-5	TRBJ2-5	TGTGCCAGCAGTTACTCGGGGACTAGCGGACAAGAGACCCAGTACTTC	CASSYSGTSGQETQYF
-	-	TRBV7-8	TRBJ2-3	TGTGCCAGCAGACCAACCGGTGCTAGCACAGATACGCAGTATTTT	CASRPTGASTDTQYF
once	TRBD2	TRBV19	TRBJ2-7	TGTGCCAGTAGTTCGCAAATGGGCTCTAGCGGGAGTGTCGGGACCTACGAGCAGTACTTC	CASSSQMGSSGSVGTYEQYF
once	TRBD1	TRBV2	TRBJ1-2	TGTGCCAGCAGTGAAGCTGTGACGACAGGGGATCTTAACTATGGCTACACCTTC	CASSEAVTTGDLNYGYTF
-	-	TRBV10-3	TRBJ1-2	TGTGCCATCAGTGAGTCGACGATACAGGTTAACTATGGCTACACCTTC	CAISESTIQVNYGYTF
-	-	TRBV29-1	TRBJ1-2	TGCAGCGTTGAATTGGGTCCCCCCGCGGGAGGCTACACCTTC	CSVELGPPAGGYTF
-	-	TRBV30	TRBJ1-3	TGTGCCTGGAGTGTATGGCCTGGAAACACCATATATTTT	CAWSVWPGNTIYF
-	-	TRBV27	TRBJ1-1	TGTGCCAGCAGTTGGGGGGTTAACACTGAAGCTTTCTTT	CASSWGVNTEAFF
-	-	TRBV21-1	TRBJ2-5	TGTGCCAGCACCCGGGACAGACTCCAAGAGACCCAGTACTTC	CASTRDRLQETQYF
-	TRBD1	TRBV29-1	TRBJ2-7	TGCAGCGTTGAAGAGGGGACAGGTTTTTCCTACGAGCAGTACTTC	CSVEEGTGFSYEQYF
-	TRBD2	TRBV30	TRBJ2-7	TGTGCCTGGAGTGTAACTAGCGGGAGACGGGCTCTCGAGCAGTACTTC	CAWSVTSGRRALEQYF
-	TRBD2	TRBV6-5	TRBJ2-2	TGTGCCAGCAGTTCTTGGGGGGGGGCCGGGGAGCTGTTTTTT	CASSSWGGAGELFF
-	-	TRBV27	TRBJ2-7	TGTGCCAGCAGTTTACTTGAGACAGGTACCTACGAGCAGTACTTC	CASSLLETGTYEQYF
few	TRBD1	TRBV5-4	TRBJ1-5	TGTGCCAGCAGCCCCGGACAGGGCAATCAGCCCCAGCATTTT	CASSPGQGNQPQHF
-	TRBD2	TRBV19	TRBJ2-7	TGTGCCAGTAGTATCCGCGGGGGGCCTTACGAGCAGTACTTC	CASSIRGGPYEQYF
-	TRBD2	TRBV6-5	TRBJ2-1	TGTGCCAGCGGGACTAGGCCCTACAATGAGCAGTTCTTC	CASGTRPYNEQFF
-	TRBD1	TRBV5-1	TRBJ2-5	TGCGCCAGCAGCCCGCCGACAGGGGCGGGGGAGACCCAGTACTTC	CASSPPTGAGETQYF
-	-	TRBV10-2	TRBJ2-7	TGCGCCAGCAGTACTAGGCCCTCCTACGAGCAGTACTTC	CASSTRPSYEQYF
-	-	TRBV6-1	TRBJ1-1	TGTGCCAGCAGTGGGGCAGGGGATACGACTGAAGCTTTCTTT	CASSGAGDTTEAFF
-	TRBD2	TRBV4-3	TRBJ2-3	TGCGCCAGCAGCCAAGGGAGCGGCGGGGGAAGCACAGATACGCAGTATTTT	CASSQGSGGGSTDTQYF
few	-	TRBV4-3	TRBJ1-4	TGCGCCAGCAGCCAAGATCGACCAGGCGTGGGTGAAAAACTGTTTTTT	CASSQDRPGVGEKLFF
-	TRBD2	TRBV5-1	TRBJ2-7	TGCGCCAGCAGCTTGGGACTAGCGGGGGGAATCAGCTACGAGCAGTACTTC	CASSLGLAGGISYEQYF
few	-	TRBV6-1	TRBJ2-6	TGTGCCAGCAGTGAGAACCTATCTGGGGCCAACGTCCTGACTTTC	CASSENLSGANVLTF
-	TRBD2	TRBV5-1	TRBJ2-3	TGCGCCAGCAGCTTCGATGGGGGGGGGAGCACAGATACGCAGTATTTT	CASSFDGGGSTDTQYF
-	-	TRBV4-1	TRBJ1-2	TGCGCCAGCAGCCAAGATCCAGGGTGGTCGAATGGCTACACCTTC	CASSQDPGWSNGYTF
-	TRBD2	TRBV7-9	TRBJ2-1	TGTGCCAGCAGCTATATCGAGGGACTAGCGAGGGGCGAGCAGTTCTTC	CASSYIEGLARGEQFF
-	TRBD2	TRBV7-2	TRBJ2-1	TGTGCCAGCGGTAAGAGACTAGCGGGGGGCGATGAGCAGTTCTTC	CASGKRLAGGDEQFF
-	TRBD1	TRBV30	TRBJ1-1	TGTGCCTGGAGTTCGACAGGGACCTTGGCTTTCTTT	CAWSSTGTLAFF
-	-	TRBV30	TRBJ2-3	TGTGCCTGGAGTACTCGTAGCGCAGATGCGCAGTATTTT	CAWSTRSADAQYF
-	TRBD2	TRBV29-1	TRBJ2-3	TGCAGCGCCACGACTAGCGGGAGCACAGATACGCAGTATTTT	CSATTSGSTDTQYF
-	-	TRBV19	TRBJ1-3	TGTGCCAGTAGTAATCAGGGGCGAAACACCATATATTTT	CASSNQGRNTIYF
-	-	TRBV5-3	TRBJ1-2	TGTGCCAGAAGACCGACTAGTAACAGGGGCTACACCTTC	CARRPTSNRGYTF
-	TRBD2	TRBV18	TRBJ2-4	TGTGCCAGCTCGCTCAGTAGCGGGGGGGCCCCGGACATTCAGTACTTC	CASSLSSGGAPDIQYF
-	TRBD1	TRBV5-1	TRBJ1-5	TGCGCCAGCAGCGAAGGACAGGGGGCTAATCAGCCCCAGCATTTT	CASSEGQGANQPQHF